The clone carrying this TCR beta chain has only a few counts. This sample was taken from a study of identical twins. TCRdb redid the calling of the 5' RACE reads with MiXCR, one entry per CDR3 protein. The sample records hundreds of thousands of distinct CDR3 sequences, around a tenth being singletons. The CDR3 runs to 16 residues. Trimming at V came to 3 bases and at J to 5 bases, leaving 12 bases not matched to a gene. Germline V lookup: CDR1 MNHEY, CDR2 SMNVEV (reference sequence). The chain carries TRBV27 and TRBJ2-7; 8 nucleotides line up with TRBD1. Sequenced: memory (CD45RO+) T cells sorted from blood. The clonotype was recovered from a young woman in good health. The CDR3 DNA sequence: TGTGCCAGCAGTTTGAGACGACAGGGGACTCTGGACGAGCAGTACTTC. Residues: CASSLRRQGTLDEQYF.